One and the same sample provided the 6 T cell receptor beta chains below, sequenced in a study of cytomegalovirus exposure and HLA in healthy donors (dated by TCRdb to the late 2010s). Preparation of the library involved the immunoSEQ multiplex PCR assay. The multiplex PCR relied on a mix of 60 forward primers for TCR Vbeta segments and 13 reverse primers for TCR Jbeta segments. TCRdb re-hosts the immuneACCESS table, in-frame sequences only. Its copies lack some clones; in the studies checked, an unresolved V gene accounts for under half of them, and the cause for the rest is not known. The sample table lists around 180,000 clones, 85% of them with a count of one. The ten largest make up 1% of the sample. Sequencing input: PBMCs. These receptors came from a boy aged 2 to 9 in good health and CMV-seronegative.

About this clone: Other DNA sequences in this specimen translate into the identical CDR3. The CDR3 nucleotides are TGTGCCAGCAGCTTGGGACAGGGGAACACTGAAGCTTTCTTT. It specifies CASSLGQGNTEAFF. The chain couples TRBV7-9 to TRBJ1-1, with 9 bases lining up with TRBD1. After removal of 3 bases from V and 1 base from J, the junction contained 0 bases not matched to a gene. CDR1 is SEHNR and CDR2 is FQNEAQ in the germline V gene (reference sequence). The CDR3 extends over 14 amino acids.

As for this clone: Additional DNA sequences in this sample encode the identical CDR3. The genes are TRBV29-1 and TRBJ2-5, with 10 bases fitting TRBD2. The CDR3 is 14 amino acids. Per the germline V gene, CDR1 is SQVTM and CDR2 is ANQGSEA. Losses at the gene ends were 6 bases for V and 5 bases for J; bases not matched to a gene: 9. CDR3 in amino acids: CSVDSLAGVETQYF. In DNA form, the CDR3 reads TGCAGCGTCGATTCCCTAGCGGGAGTGGAGACCCAGTACTTC.

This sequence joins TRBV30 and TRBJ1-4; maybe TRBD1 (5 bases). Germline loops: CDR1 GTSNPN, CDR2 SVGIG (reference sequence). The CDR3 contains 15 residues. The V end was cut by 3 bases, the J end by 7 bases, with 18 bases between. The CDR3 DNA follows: TGTGCCTGGAGCGAGATCGGGGGGAGGGGTGAAAAACTGTTTTTT. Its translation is CAWSEIGGRGEKLFF.

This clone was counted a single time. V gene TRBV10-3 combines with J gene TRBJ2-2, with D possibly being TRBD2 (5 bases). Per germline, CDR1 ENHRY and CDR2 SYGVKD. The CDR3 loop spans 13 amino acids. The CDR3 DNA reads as TGTGCGGGGAAGGCGAGCGGCACCGGGGAGCTGTTTTTT. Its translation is CAGKASGTGELFF.

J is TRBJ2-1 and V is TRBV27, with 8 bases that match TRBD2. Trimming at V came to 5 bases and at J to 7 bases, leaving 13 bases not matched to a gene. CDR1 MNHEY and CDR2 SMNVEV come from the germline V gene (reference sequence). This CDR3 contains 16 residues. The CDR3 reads CASSAPTSDRRNEQFF. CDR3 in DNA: TGTGCCAGCAGTGCCCCGACTAGCGACCGTCGAAATGAGCAGTTCTTC.

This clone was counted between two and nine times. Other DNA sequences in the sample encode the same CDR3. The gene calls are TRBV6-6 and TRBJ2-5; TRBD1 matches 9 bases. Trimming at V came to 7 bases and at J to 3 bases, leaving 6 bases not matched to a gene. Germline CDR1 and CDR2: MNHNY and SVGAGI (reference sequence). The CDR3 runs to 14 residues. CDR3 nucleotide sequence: TGTGCCAGCACCCCGGGACAGGGTGAAGAGACCCAGTACTTC. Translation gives CASTPGQGEETQYF.